The following is a TCR beta chain sequence with its context. Its target is unknown. Libraries were UMI-labeled 5' RACE TRB cDNA. One entry per CDR3 protein, without DNA, is what TCRdb gives after re-calling the 5' RACE reads. The data show around 110,000 distinct CDR3 sequences, and the top ten clones hold roughly 0.4%. The data were taken from a study of CXCR3-negative and CXCR3-positive naive CD8 T cells. The sorting of each CD8+ T cell subset was done in triplicate, at 330,000 or so cells each. CD45RO-CCR7+CD27+CD95- expression identified naive CD8+ T cells. The study's findings and limits: Memory CD8+ cells showed much lower diversity, while both naive subsets were comparably high. Most assays were run on fresh PBMCs (CXCR3 expression partially decreased after cryopreservation). A higher hydrophobicity marked the TRB CDR3s of CXCR3-positive naive cells versus CXCR3-negative naive cells.

This clonotype was obtained from a human donor in good health. Some clones in this sample may be carry-over from other donors' samples. Sequencing input: naive CXCR3+ CD8+ T cells from blood. Subset specified: CD45RO-CCR7+CD27+CD95- naive CD8+ T cells expressing CXCR3 (TNR3+).

CDR3 region: CSAEGYGYGLNQPQHF. The V gene is TRBV20-1, the J gene TRBJ1-5. The CDR3 consists of 16 residues. Germline CDR1 reads DFQATT; CDR2 reads SNEGSKA (reference sequence).